The present TCR beta chain was sequenced within a study of cytomegalovirus exposure and HLA in healthy donors. Study at large: In an earlier analysis, approximately 120 million unique TCR beta sequences were found from some 200 million T cells. Overall study results and limits: Using the classifier, cytomegalovirus status was reportedly diagnosed with high specificity and sensitivity. The study designated 160 or so TCR beta chains cytomegalovirus-associated.

Notes on this clone: What it binds is not known.

Both 60 Vbeta primers and 13 Jbeta primers went into the PCR. Sequencing was performed with immunoSEQ multiplex PCR; in TCRdb, only in-frame clones are kept and a portion is missing. The sample records more than 100,000 clones, around 80% being singletons. CDR3 size: 16 residues. Losses at the gene ends were 3 bases for V and 3 bases for J; bases not matched to a gene: 3. Germline CDR1 and CDR2: MNHEY and SMNVEV (reference sequence). The specimen was PBMCs. The rearrangement joins TRBV27 to TRBJ2-2; the match to TRBD1 covers 11 bases. The source of this sequence is a woman in her forties in good health and CMV-seropositive. The CDR3 spells CASSFGTGGDTGELFF. The DNA of the CDR3 is TGTGCCAGCAGTTTCGGGACAGGGGGGGACACCGGGGAGCTGTTTTTT.